The TCR beta chain described here comes from a study of OX40 agonist ivuxolimab in advanced cancers. Study results and caveats: There was clonal expansion of CD4+ and CD8+ blood T cells by week 6 at 0.1 to 3.0 mg/kg.

This CDR3 region has 16 residues. CDR1 is SGHTA, CDR2 FQGTGA, per germline. V gave up 2 bases and J gave up 6 bases, with 14 bases separating them. The table came from immunoSEQ multiplex PCR; TCRdb's copy has only in-frame clones and leaves some out. The data hold roughly 120,000 clones, with 85% to 95% observed a single time. A word on this clone: Its antigen is as yet unknown.

Sequencing used CD4+ or CD8+ T cells sorted from blood, obtained in a trial of the OX40 agonist ivuxolimab. The clonotype comes from an adult with an advanced solid tumor such as melanoma, head and neck, liver or kidney cancer. This chain links TRBV7-3 with TRBJ2-6, with D possibly matching TRBD2 (6 bases). Here the CDR3 DNA reads TGTGCCAGCAGCTTATCGGCGGGGATTACGGCCAACGTCCTGACTTTC. It translates to CASSLSAGITANVLTF.